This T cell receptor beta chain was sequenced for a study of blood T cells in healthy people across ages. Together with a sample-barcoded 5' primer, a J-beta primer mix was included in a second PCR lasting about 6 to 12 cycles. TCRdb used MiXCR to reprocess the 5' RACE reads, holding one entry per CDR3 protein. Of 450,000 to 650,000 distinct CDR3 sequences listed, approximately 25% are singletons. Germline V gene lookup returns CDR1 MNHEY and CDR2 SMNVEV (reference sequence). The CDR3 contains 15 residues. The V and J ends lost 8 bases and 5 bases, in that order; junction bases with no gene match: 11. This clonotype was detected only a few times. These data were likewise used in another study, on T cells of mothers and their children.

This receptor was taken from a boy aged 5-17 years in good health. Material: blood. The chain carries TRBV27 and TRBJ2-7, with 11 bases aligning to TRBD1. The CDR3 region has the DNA TGTGCCAGCCGTGCAGTAGGACAGGGGGCCCACGAGCAGTACTTC. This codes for CASRAVGQGAHEQYF.